The 2 T cell receptor beta chains below all came from one sample that was sequenced in a study of blood T cell repertoires in COVID-19. The table came from immunoSEQ multiplex PCR; TCRdb's copy has only in-frame clones and leaves some out. The data show 150,000 to 200,000 clones, with approximately 92% seen just once and around 0.5% held by the top ten. Input material: peripheral blood. These receptors all stem from a man aged 45-60 years with acute or convalescent COVID-19.

DNA for the CDR3: TGTGCCACTACTCTAGCAACTAATGAAAAACTGTTTTTT. It specifies CATTLATNEKLFF. The chain carries TRBV10-3 and TRBJ1-4, with D unclear. CDR1 and CDR2 (germline): ENHRY, SYGVKD. CDR3 length: 13 amino acids. V was cut by 10 bases and J by 0 bases, with 9 bases left in between.

The chain couples TRBV19 to TRBJ2-1; the D gene is possibly TRBD1 (6 bases). V was cut by 2 bases and J by 6 bases, with 26 bases left in between. CDR1 is LNHDA and CDR2 is SQIVND in the germline V gene (reference sequence). The CDR3 length is 19 residues. The CDR3, as DNA: TGTGCCAGTAGTATAAAGATGGGGGCAGTAAACACCCGGGGCAATGAGCAGTTCTTC. Its translation is CASSIKMGAVNTRGNEQFF.